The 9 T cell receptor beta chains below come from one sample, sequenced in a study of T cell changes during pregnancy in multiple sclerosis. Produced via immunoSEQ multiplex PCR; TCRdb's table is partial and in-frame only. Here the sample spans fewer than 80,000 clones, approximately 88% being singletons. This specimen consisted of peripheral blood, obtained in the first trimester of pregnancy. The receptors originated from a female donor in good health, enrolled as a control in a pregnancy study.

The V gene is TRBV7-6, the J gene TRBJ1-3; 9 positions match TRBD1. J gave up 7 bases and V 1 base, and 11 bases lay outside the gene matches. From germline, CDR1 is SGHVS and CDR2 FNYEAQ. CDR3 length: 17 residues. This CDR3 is CASSLESITGGPNTIYF. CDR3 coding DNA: TGTGCCAGCAGCTTAGAGTCTATCACAGGGGGCCCGAACACCATATATTTT. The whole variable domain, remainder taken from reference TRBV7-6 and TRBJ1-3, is GAGVSQSPRYKVTKRGQDVALRCDPISGHVSLYWYRQALGQGPEFLTYFNYEAQQDKSGLPNDRFSAERPEGSISTLTIQRTEQRDSAMYRCASSLESITGGPNTIYFGEGSWLTVV.

CDR3 DNA: TGTGCCAGCAGCTTCGAGCGGGGGGAAGGAAAGCAGTTCTTC. It encodes CASSFERGEGKQFF. This chain joins TRBV7-2 and TRBJ2-1; 9 bases align to TRBD2. Germline CDR1 and CDR2: SGHTA and FQGNSA. This CDR3 is built from 14 residues. Trimming cost V 3 bases and J 11 bases; bases outside gene matches: 8.

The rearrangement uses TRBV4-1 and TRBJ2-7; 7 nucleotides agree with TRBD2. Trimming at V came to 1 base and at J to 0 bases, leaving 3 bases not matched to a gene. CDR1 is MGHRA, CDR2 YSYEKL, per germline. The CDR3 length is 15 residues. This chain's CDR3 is CASSQGGGSSYEQYF. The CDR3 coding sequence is TGCGCCAGCAGCCAAGGGGGCGGGAGCTCCTACGAGCAGTACTTC.

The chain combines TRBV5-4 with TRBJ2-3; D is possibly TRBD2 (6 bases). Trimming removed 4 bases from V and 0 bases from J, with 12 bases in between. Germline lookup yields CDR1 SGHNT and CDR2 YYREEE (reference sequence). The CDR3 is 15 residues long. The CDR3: CASSPRESSTDTQYF. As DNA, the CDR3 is TGTGCCAGCAGCCCCCGGGAGTCTAGCACAGATACGCAGTATTTT.

CDR3 residues: CASSPFSGGGSDTQYF. The CDR3 bases are TGCGCCAGCAGCCCCTTTAGCGGGGGAGGGTCAGATACGCAGTATTTT. The gene calls are TRBV5-1 and TRBJ2-3, with 9 bases matching TRBD2. After removal of 4 bases from V and 4 bases from J, the junction contained 10 bases not matched to a gene. This CDR3 has 16 amino acids. Germline CDR1 is SGHRS and CDR2 is YFSETQ.

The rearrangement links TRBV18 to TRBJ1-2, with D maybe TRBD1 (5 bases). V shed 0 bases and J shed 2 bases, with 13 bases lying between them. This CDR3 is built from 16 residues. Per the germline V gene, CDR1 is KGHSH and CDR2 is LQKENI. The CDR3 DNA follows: TGTGCCAGCTCACCACCGACAGCCCTAAACAACTATGGCTACACCTTC. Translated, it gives CASSPPTALNNYGYTF.

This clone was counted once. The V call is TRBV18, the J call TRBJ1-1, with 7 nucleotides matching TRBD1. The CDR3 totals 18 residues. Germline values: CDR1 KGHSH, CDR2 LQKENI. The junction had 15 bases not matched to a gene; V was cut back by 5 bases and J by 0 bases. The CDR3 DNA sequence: TGTGCCAGCTCAACGCTACAGGGGTCTTTTTTGATGAACACTGAAGCTTTCTTT. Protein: CASSTLQGSFLMNTEAFF.

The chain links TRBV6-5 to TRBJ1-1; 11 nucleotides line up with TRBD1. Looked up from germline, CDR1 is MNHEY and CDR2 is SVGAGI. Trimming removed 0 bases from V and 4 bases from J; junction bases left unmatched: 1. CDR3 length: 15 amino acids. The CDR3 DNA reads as TGTGCCAGCAGTTACTCAGGACAGGGGGCCACTGAAGCTTTCTTT. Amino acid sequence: CASSYSGQGATEAFF.

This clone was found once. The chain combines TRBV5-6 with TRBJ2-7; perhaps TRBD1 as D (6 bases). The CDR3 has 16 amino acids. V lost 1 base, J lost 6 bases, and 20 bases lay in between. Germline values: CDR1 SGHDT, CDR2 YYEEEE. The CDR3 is CASSLSYGAGDAEQYF. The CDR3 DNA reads TGTGCCAGCAGCTTGAGTTACGGGGCAGGGGATGCCGAGCAGTACTTC.